Presented here are 30 T cell receptor beta chains from one specimen sequenced in a study of blood T cell repertoires in COVID-19. Method: immunoSEQ multiplex PCR; TCRdb's copy keeps in-frame clones and lacks some. The sample holds some 150,000 clones; over 65% are singletons and the top ten take over 4%. The sequenced sample consisted of peripheral blood. The receptors originated from a woman older than 75 with active or convalescent COVID-19.

The chain combines TRBV4-2 with TRBJ1-5; D is possibly TRBD1 (5 bases). V was clipped by 1 base and J by 0 bases, with 16 bases between them. The length of the CDR3 is 18 residues. Germline-derived CDR1 and CDR2 are LGHNA and YNFKEQ. CDR3 loop: CASSQGGGRPYSNQPQHF. For the CDR3, the DNA is TGTGCCAGCAGCCAAGGCGGGGGGAGGCCCTATAGCAATCAGCCCCAGCATTTT.

The chain employs TRBV6-6 and TRBJ1-5; D possibly corresponds to TRBD1 (6 bases). This CDR3 spans 17 amino acids. Deletions cut 5 bases from V and 4 bases from J, with 21 bases between. CDR1 and CDR2 (germline): MNHNY, SVGAGI (reference sequence). CDR3 DNA: TGTGCCAGCAGTCGCCAAGGTCGAGACAGGAAAAATCAGCCCCAGCATTTT. This sequence encodes CASSRQGRDRKNQPQHF.

The chain couples TRBV6-2 or TRBV6-3 to TRBJ2-7, with unresolved D. CDR1 is MNHEY and CDR2 is SVGEGT in the germline V gene. The V gene lost 5 bases and the J gene lost 6 bases, with 8 bases spanning the gap. CDR3 length: 11 residues. The CDR3 sequence is CASSQSVEQYF. The CDR3 region has the DNA TGTGCCAGCAGTCAGTCCGTCGAGCAGTACTTC.

This clone has just a few counts. The V gene is TRBV6-6, the J gene TRBJ1-5; D is perhaps TRBD1 (5 bases). Trimming took 6 bases from V and 6 from J, leaving 18 bases between them. The germline V gene encodes CDR1 MNHNY and CDR2 SVGAGI (reference sequence). The CDR3 is made up of 15 amino acids. The CDR3 DNA sequence: TGTGCCAGCAGCGATAAAAAAGCTCAGGGTCAGCCCCAGCATTTT. It yields the protein CASSDKKAQGQPQHF.

The chain employs TRBV7-8 and TRBJ1-5, with D unclear. The CDR3 runs to 17 residues. The V gene's germline CDR1 is SGHVS and CDR2 FQNEAQ. V dropped 5 bases and J dropped 2 bases, with 19 bases sitting between them. The CDR3 spells CASSPNSGLSGNQPQHF. CDR3 DNA sequence: TGTGCCAGCAGCCCCAACTCAGGTCTAAGTGGCAATCAGCCCCAGCATTTT.

The table lists this clone with a few counts. This chain uses TRBV28 with TRBJ1-3; 8 positions agree with TRBD1. The trim removed 3 bases at V and 6 bases at J, leaving 7 bases unmatched. Germline loops: CDR1 MDHEN, CDR2 SYDVKM. The CDR3 extends over 15 amino acids. This CDR3 reads CASSFLDRALNTIYF. CDR3 coding DNA: TGTGCCAGCAGTTTCTTGGACAGGGCTTTAAACACCATATATTTT.

J is TRBJ2-7 and V is TRBV19, with 8 bases matching TRBD2. V gave up 5 bases and J gave up 0 bases; unmatched junction bases: 9. The CDR3 spans 16 residues. Per the germline V gene, CDR1 is LNHDA and CDR2 is SQIVND (reference sequence). The CDR3 sequence: CASSGPSGGLSYEQYF. The CDR3 nucleotides are TGTGCCAGTAGTGGCCCCAGCGGGGGCCTCTCCTACGAGCAGTACTTC.

V usage is TRBV19 and J usage is TRBJ2-3; 9 bases are shared with TRBD1. Germline V CDR1 and CDR2: LNHDA, SQIVND (reference sequence). Unmatched junction bases numbered 11, after V lost 6 bases and J lost 4 bases. CDR3 length: 16 amino acids. CDR3 sequence: CASRNWDRAISDTQYF. The CDR3 nucleotides are TGTGCCAGTAGAAACTGGGACAGGGCAATTTCAGATACGCAGTATTTT.

This CDR3 reads CASSLDAGGNTEAFF. As DNA, the CDR3 is TGTGCCAGCAGCTTAGATGCAGGGGGCAACACTGAAGCTTTCTTT. This rearrangement joins TRBV7-6 to TRBJ1-1, with 8 bases lining up with TRBD1. This CDR3 contains 15 residues. The V segment lost 1 base and the J segment 2 bases; nucleotides outside the gene matches: 3. Germline V gives CDR1 SGHVS, CDR2 FNYEAQ.

This chain links TRBV18 with TRBJ1-1; a possible D gene is TRBD1 (6 bases). Germline CDR1 is KGHSH and CDR2 is LQKENI. This CDR3 comprises 17 residues. The V gene lost 0 bases and the J gene lost 6 bases, with 20 bases spanning the gap. CDR3 region: CASSPPRTVQKMPEAFF. In DNA, the CDR3 is TGTGCCAGCTCACCACCGCGGACAGTGCAGAAAATGCCTGAAGCTTTCTTT.

The chain carries TRBV4-1 and TRBJ2-5; TRBD2 matches 7 bases. Per germline, CDR1 MGHRA and CDR2 YSYEKL. V shed 1 base and J 5 bases; nucleotides not matched to a gene: 4. CDR3 length equals 14 residues. The CDR3 sequence is CASSQGTSDETQYF. In nucleotides, the CDR3 is TGCGCCAGCAGCCAAGGAACTAGCGATGAGACCCAGTACTTC.

The V call is TRBV7-2, the J call TRBJ1-2, with 9 bases lining up with TRBD1. V shed 1 base and J 0 bases; nucleotides not matched to a gene: 6. CDR3 length: 17 residues. Per the germline V gene, CDR1 is SGHTA and CDR2 is FQGNSA. CDR3 region: CASSLGTGAITNYGYTF. The CDR3 region has the DNA TGTGCCAGCAGCTTAGGGACAGGGGCGATTACTAACTATGGCTACACCTTC.

The chain employs TRBV10-3 and TRBJ1-1; D remains ambiguous. V was clipped by 10 bases and J by 4 bases, with 16 bases between them. CDR3 length: 13 residues. Germline assignment: CDR1 ENHRY and CDR2 SYGVKD. CDR3 nucleotide sequence: TGTGCCACCAGGTCCCCCGCCGGCACTGAAGCTTTCTTT. Amino acid sequence: CATRSPAGTEAFF.

This clone was counted between two and nine times. The rearrangement uses TRBV19 and TRBJ2-2; D is ambiguous. The CDR3 length is 14 residues. Germline-derived CDR1 and CDR2 are LNHDA and SQIVND (reference sequence). V was shortened by 3 bases and J by 0 bases, with 5 bases between the two germline ends. The DNA for the CDR3 is TGTGCCAGTAGTATCCGAGCGAACACCGGGGAGCTGTTTTTT. This encodes CASSIRANTGELFF.

The CDR3 here is CASSGQSIPTIYF. The CDR3, as DNA: TGTGCCAGCTCGGGACAGAGTATCCCCACCATATATTTT. The chain couples TRBV11-2 to TRBJ1-3; 7 positions match TRBD1. V lost 8 bases to trimming and J lost 9 bases; unmatched junction nucleotides: 10. The germline V gene has CDR1 SGHAT and CDR2 FQNNGV. This CDR3 is 13 amino acids long.

The chain recombines TRBV6-2 or TRBV6-3 with TRBJ1-1, with TRBD1 as a possible D gene (6 bases). Trimming pared 2 bases from V and 7 bases from J, leaving 11 bases between. Germline V gene sequence: CDR1 MNHEY, CDR2 SVGEGT. The CDR3 is made up of 13 amino acids. DNA for the CDR3: TGTGCCAGCAGTTACCATGGACAGCATGAAGCTTTCTTT. Translation: CASSYHGQHEAFF.

A few counts support this clone. J is TRBJ1-2 and V is TRBV7-9, with D hard to call. The length of the CDR3 is 14 residues. Germline CDR1 and CDR2: SEHNR and FQNEAQ (reference sequence). V was clipped by 5 bases and J by 4 bases, with 14 bases between them. The CDR3 region has the DNA TGTGCCAGCAGCCAACCTGGCGAGGTCTATGGCTACACCTTC. Translated: CASSQPGEVYGYTF.

The V gene is TRBV4-2, the J gene TRBJ2-3, with 7 bases matching TRBD2. V was clipped by 4 bases and J by 2 bases; unmatched bases: 6. This CDR3 spans 15 amino acids. CDR1 and CDR2 (germline): LGHNA, YNFKEQ. Here the CDR3 DNA reads TGTGCCAGCAGCCCCGCGGGGGACCTCACAGATACGCAGTATTTT. The encoded protein is CASSPAGDLTDTQYF.

V gene TRBV14 combines with J gene TRBJ1-2; 7 positions match TRBD1. Per germline, CDR1 SGHDN and CDR2 FVKESK. J lost 3 bases, V lost 4 bases, and 2 bases had no gene match. The CDR3 runs 13 residues. CDR3 residues: CASSRDSDYGYTF. The CDR3 bases are TGTGCCAGCAGCCGGGACAGCGACTATGGCTACACCTTC.

The V call is TRBV29-1, the J call TRBJ2-7, with 12 bases matching TRBD1. The V gene's germline CDR1 is SQVTM and CDR2 ANQGSEA. V dropped 7 bases and J dropped 6; count of bases not matched to a gene: 4. This CDR3 region has 12 residues. The CDR3 nucleotides read TGCAGCGGGGGACAGGGGGCGGGCGAGCAGTACTTC. Translation gives CSGGQGAGEQYF.

The V gene is TRBV3-1 (or the pseudogene TRBV3-2), the J gene TRBJ2-1; tentatively, D is TRBD2 (6 bases). V was cut by 1 base and J by 11 bases, with 9 bases left in between. Germline loops: CDR1 LGHDT, CDR2 YNNKEL (reference sequence). The CDR3 spans 12 residues. CDR3 amino acids: CASSQGRDQQFF. CDR3 DNA: TGTGCCAGCAGCCAAGGGCGGGACCAGCAGTTCTTC.

The chain has TRBV11-1 and TRBJ2-3; D remains unclear. V was trimmed by 1 base and J by 0 bases, leaving 8 bases between them. CDR1 and CDR2 from the germline V gene are SGHAT and FQDESV (reference sequence). This CDR3 comprises 15 residues. The CDR3 protein is CASSLVTVSTDTQYF. In DNA, the CDR3 is TGTGCCAGCAGCTTAGTTACAGTTAGCACAGATACGCAGTATTTT.

The chain has TRBV7-6 and TRBJ2-7; no firm D call. The germline gives CDR1 SGHVS, CDR2 FNYEAQ. This CDR3 contains 11 residues. Trimming left V 11 bases short and J 7 bases short, with 15 bases between. CDR3 coding DNA: TGTGCCGGTGGTAATCGGAGAGAGCAGTACTTC. This codes for CAGGNRREQYF. The complete variable domain, with remaining parts taken from reference TRBV7-6 and TRBJ2-7, reads GAGVSQSPRYKVTKRGQDVALRCDPISGHVSLYWYRQALGQGPEFLTYFNYEAQQDKSGLPNDRFSAERPEGSISTLTIQRTEQRDSAMYRCAGGNRREQYFGPGTRLTVT.

The rearrangement joins TRBV11-2 to TRBJ2-1; 8 nucleotides agree with TRBD2. Unmatched junction bases numbered 9, after V lost 2 bases and J lost 9 bases. CDR3 length: 15 amino acids. Germline V gene sequence: CDR1 SGHAT, CDR2 FQNNGV. The CDR3 DNA reads TGTGCCAGCAGCTTACGAAGCGGGGGATCCGGTGAGCAGTTCTTC. It translates to CASSLRSGGSGEQFF.

V is TRBV30 and J is TRBJ1-1, with a weak D call TRBD1 (6 bases). V was cut by 2 bases and J by 6 bases, with 10 bases left in between. From germline, CDR1 is GTSNPN and CDR2 SVGIG (reference sequence). The CDR3 is 12 amino acids. The CDR3 protein is CAWSLGAAEAFF. The DNA of the CDR3 is TGTGCCTGGAGTCTGGGGGCGGCTGAAGCTTTCTTT.

The rearrangement joins TRBV7-8 to TRBJ1-2, with 9 bases matching TRBD1. The CDR3 spans 13 residues. V trimming: 6 bases; J trimming: 5 bases; junction bases outside the gene matches: 4. Germline lookup yields CDR1 SGHVS and CDR2 FQNEAQ. CDR3 sequence: CASRVGTGYGYTF. CDR3 in DNA: TGTGCCAGCAGGGTTGGGACAGGGTATGGCTACACCTTC.

The chain recombines TRBV3-1 (or the pseudogene TRBV3-2) with TRBJ1-5, with TRBD1 matching 7 bases. Germline CDR1 reads LGHDT; CDR2 reads YNNKEL (reference sequence). The CDR3 consists of 17 residues. With V trimmed by 2 bases and J by 6 bases, 13 bases remained unmatched. In nucleotides, the CDR3 is TGTGCCAGCAGCCAAAGGGACAGCAGGCGGCTCGGTCAGCCCCAGCATTTT. Translation gives CASSQRDSRRLGQPQHF.

The gene calls are TRBV13 and TRBJ1-1; 7 bases match TRBD1. The CDR3 extends over 13 amino acids. V was clipped by 5 bases and J by 9 bases; unmatched bases: 9. Per the germline V gene, CDR1 is PRHDT and CDR2 is FYEKMQ (reference sequence). The CDR3 spells CASSLGQPLKAFF. CDR3 nucleotide sequence: TGTGCCAGCAGCCTGGGACAGCCGCTGAAAGCTTTCTTT. The whole variable domain, filled in from reference TRBV13 and TRBJ1-1, reads AAGVIQSPRHLIKEKRETATLKCYPIPRHDTVYWYQQGPGQDPQFLISFYEKMQSDKGSIPDRFSAQQFSDYHSELNMSSLELGDSALYFCASSLGQPLKAFFGQGTRLTVV.

This clone was detected only a few times. This sequence joins TRBV5-1 and TRBJ2-7, with a weak D call TRBD2 (7 bases). The CDR3 sequence is 14 residues long. Trimming took 0 bases from V and 2 from J, leaving 9 bases between them. Looked up from germline, CDR1 is SGHRS and CDR2 is YFSETQ. CDR3 amino acids: CASSLVGGAYEQYF. In DNA, the CDR3 is TGCGCCAGCAGCTTGGTAGGGGGGGCCTACGAGCAGTACTTC.

V gene TRBV5-1 combines with J gene TRBJ1-2; D gene unclear. CDR3 size: 16 residues. Germline V gives CDR1 SGHRS, CDR2 YFSETQ. V was trimmed by 1 base and J by 3 bases, leaving 16 bases between them. The CDR3 DNA reads as TGCGCCAGCAGCTTGACCCAGGCGACGAACTACTATGGCTACACCTTC. Its protein product is CASSLTQATNYYGYTF.